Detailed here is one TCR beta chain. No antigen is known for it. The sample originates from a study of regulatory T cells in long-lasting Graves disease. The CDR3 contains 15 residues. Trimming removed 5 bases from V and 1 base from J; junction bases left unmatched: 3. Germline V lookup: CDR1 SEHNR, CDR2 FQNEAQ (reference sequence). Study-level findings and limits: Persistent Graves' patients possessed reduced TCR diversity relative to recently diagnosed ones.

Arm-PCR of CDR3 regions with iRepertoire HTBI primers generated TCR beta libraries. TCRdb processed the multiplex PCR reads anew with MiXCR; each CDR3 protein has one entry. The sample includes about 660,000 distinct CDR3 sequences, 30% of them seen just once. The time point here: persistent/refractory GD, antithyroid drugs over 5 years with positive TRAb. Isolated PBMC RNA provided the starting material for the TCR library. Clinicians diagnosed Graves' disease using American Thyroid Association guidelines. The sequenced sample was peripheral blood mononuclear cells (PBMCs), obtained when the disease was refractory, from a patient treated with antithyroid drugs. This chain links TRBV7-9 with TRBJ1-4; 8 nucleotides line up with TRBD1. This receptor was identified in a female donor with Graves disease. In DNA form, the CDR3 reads TGTGCCAGCAGCATTGGACAGGGAACTAATGAAAAACTGTTTTTT. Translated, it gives CASSIGQGTNEKLFF.